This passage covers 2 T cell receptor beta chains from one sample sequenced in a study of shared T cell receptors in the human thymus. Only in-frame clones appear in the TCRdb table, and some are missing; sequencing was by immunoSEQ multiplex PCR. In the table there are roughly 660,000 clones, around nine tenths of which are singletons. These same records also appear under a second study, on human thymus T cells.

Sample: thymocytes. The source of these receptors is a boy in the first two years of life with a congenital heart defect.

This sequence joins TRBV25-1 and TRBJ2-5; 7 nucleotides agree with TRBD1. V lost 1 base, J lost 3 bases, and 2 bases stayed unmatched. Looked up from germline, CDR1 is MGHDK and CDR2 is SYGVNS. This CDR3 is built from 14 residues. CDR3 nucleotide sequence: TGTGCCAGCAGTGAATTCGACAGGGAAGAGACCCAGTACTTC. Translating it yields CASSEFDREETQYF.

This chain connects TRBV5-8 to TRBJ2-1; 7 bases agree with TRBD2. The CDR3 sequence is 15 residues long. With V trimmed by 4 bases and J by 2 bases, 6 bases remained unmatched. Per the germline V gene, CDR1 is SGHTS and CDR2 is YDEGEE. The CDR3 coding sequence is TGTGCCAGCAGCCCGCGGGGGAGCGCCTACAATGAGCAGTTCTTC. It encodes CASSPRGSAYNEQFF.